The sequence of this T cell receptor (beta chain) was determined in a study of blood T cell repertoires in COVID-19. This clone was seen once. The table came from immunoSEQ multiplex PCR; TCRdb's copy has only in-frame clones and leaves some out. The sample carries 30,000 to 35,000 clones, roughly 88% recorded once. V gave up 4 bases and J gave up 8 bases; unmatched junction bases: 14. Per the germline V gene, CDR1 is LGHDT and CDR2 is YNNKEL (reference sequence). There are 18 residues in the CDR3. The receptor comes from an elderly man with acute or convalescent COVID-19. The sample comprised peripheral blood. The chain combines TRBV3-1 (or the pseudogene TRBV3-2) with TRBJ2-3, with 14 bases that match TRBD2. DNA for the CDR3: TGTGCCAGCAGCCGGGGACTAGCGGGGGAGAGACGCATTATTACGCAGTATTTT. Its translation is CASSRGLAGERRIITQYF.